This is a list of T cell receptor beta chains from one sample in a study of identical twins. Using its own MiXCR run on the 5' RACE reads, TCRdb lists one record per CDR3 protein. The sample has approximately 260,000 distinct CDR3 sequences; around 15% are singletons. Sequencing was done on a sample of memory (CD45RO+) T cells sorted from blood. Receptor source: a woman aged 18-29 years in good health. CDR3s include the opening cysteine and the closing phenylalanine or tryptophan. D genes are given only for firm matches.

J gene	V gene	D gene	CDR3 protein
TRBJ2-1	TRBV11-3	.	CASSFRDAEAYNEQFF
TRBJ1-2	TRBV9	TRBD1	CASTPKGASNGYTF
TRBJ1-2	TRBV12-3/TRBV12-4	.	CASSLDRHLYGYTF
TRBJ2-1	TRBV20-1	TRBD1	CSALDRGIYNEQFF
TRBJ2-1	TRBV14	TRBD2	CASSRLAGGHNEQFF
TRBJ1-1	TRBV20-1	.	CSARGQAANTEAFF
TRBJ2-1	TRBV4-3	TRBD2	CASSQDSGIDNEQFF
TRBJ2-7	TRBV27	TRBD1	CASRTGGEQYF
TRBJ1-5	TRBV7-9	.	CASSSQRQPQHF
TRBJ1-5	TRBV2	.	CASRLQGSQPQHF
TRBJ1-5	TRBV30	.	CAWSSEDIDYNQPQHF
TRBJ2-3	TRBV6-1	TRBD2	CASSGLAGATDTQYF
TRBJ1-1	TRBV20-1	.	CSASFRGEAFF
TRBJ1-1	TRBV29-1	.	CSGGWTTEAFF
TRBJ2-5	TRBV20-1	TRBD2	CSATTQRGGAQYF
TRBJ2-1	TRBV20-1	.	CSAIDRRGGNEQFF
TRBJ2-1	TRBV29-1	TRBD2	CSVDRGLAGAYNEQFF
TRBJ2-5	TRBV29-1	.	CSVGREETQYF
TRBJ1-5	TRBV20-1	.	CSARNLNQPQHF
TRBJ2-5	TRBV19	TRBD2	CASSTIAGAQETQYF
TRBJ2-3	TRBV7-3	.	CASSLSRELTDTQYF
TRBJ2-5	TRBV11-2	.	CASSERRVSGETQYF
TRBJ1-5	TRBV29-1	TRBD1	CSVTLGQGSQPQHF
TRBJ1-3	TRBV20-1	.	CSARAYQGRGGNTIYF
TRBJ2-7	TRBV12-3/TRBV12-4	.	CASSPEGASSSYEQYF
TRBJ1-2	TRBV5-1	.	CASSSGDGHGYTF
TRBJ2-3	TRBV6-4	TRBD2	CASSIAGGSDTQYF
TRBJ2-3	TRBV7-8	.	CASSLKGPSDTQYF
TRBJ2-1	TRBV10-1	.	CASSGTIADNEQFF
TRBJ2-7	TRBV9	.	CASSGGSGTISYEQYF
TRBJ1-2	TRBV20-1	.	CSADPSPRLRGYTF
TRBJ2-1	TRBV12-3/TRBV12-4	.	CASRLFGEQFF
TRBJ2-1	TRBV15	.	CATSREGSSYNEQFF
TRBJ2-7	TRBV12-3/TRBV12-4	.	CASTRPGAWDEQYF
TRBJ2-3	TRBV28	TRBD2	CASSMAGGDTQYF
TRBJ1-1	TRBV12-3/TRBV12-4	TRBD1	CASSFQGQGNTEAFF
TRBJ2-1	TRBV7-2	.	CASSLGVVESNEQFF
TRBJ2-6	TRBV5-1	.	CASSLGATGANVLTF
TRBJ2-6	TRBV11-1	TRBD2	CASSSIAGTSGGPNVLTF
TRBJ2-7	TRBV20-1	TRBD2	CSASFASGGFEQYF
TRBJ2-3	TRBV27	.	CASTQGGGADTQYF
TRBJ2-2	TRBV3-1	.	CASSPVSGELFF
TRBJ1-1	TRBV15	.	CATSRIYAEEAFF
TRBJ2-7	TRBV28	TRBD2	CASSRSGISYEQYF
TRBJ1-5	TRBV30	TRBD1	CAWTVSLQGKPQHF
TRBJ2-2	TRBV7-8	.	CASGAAGWNTGELFF
TRBJ2-2	TRBV5-1	TRBD2	CASSRTLGSGSDGELFF
TRBJ1-1	TRBV10-3	.	CAISESGGTEAFF
TRBJ2-7	TRBV7-8	.	CASSAGGQRPPYYEQYF
TRBJ1-2	TRBV18	.	CASSPSGVAGYTF
TRBJ2-5	TRBV7-2	.	CASSWTFEETQYF
TRBJ2-2	TRBV3-1	.	CASSQGGGRGELFF
TRBJ2-1	TRBV10-1	TRBD2	CASSSTSGYNEQFF
TRBJ2-1	TRBV5-5	.	CASSLVYYNEQFF